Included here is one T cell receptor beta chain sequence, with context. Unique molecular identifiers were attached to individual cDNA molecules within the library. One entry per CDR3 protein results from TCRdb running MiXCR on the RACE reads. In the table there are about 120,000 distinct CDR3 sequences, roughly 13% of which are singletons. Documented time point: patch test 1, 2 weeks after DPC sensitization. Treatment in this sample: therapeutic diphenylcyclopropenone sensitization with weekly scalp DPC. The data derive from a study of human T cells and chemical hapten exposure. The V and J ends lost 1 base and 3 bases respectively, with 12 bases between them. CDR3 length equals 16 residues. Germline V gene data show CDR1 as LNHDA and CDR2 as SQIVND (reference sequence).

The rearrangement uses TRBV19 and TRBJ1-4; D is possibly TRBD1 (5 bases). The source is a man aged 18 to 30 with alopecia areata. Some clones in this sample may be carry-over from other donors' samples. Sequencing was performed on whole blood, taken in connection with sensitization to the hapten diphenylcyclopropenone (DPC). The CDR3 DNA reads TGTGCCAGTAGTATAGCCCCCCAGGGTGCTAATGAAAAACTGTTTTTT. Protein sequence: CASSIAPQGANEKLFF.